Each of the 27 T cell receptor beta chains below was sequenced from the same sample in a study of immune evolution from preneoplasia to lung adenocarcinoma. This table comes from immunoSEQ multiplex PCR, and its TCRdb copy is limited to in-frame clones, with some not included. Of some 4,700 clones in the sample, 77% are singletons; the top ten hold 6.5% to 8.5%. Sequencing used FFPE lung adenocarcinoma in situ tissue. These receptors all stem from a person between 55 and 80 years old with lung adenocarcinoma.

This chain links TRBV18 with TRBJ2-1; TRBD2 is a possible D gene (5 bases). Germline assignment: CDR1 KGHSH and CDR2 LQKENI. This CDR3 has 15 amino acids. The ends were cut back, 1 base at V and 0 bases at J, with 7 bases in the middle. The CDR3 here is CASSPQRSSYNEQFF. The CDR3 nucleotides read TGTGCCAGCTCACCACAGCGGAGCTCCTACAATGAGCAGTTCTTC.

Here the CDR3 DNA reads TGCGCCAGCAGCTTGACCCCCGGTTTTACCGGGGAGCTGTTTTTT. This gives the protein CASSLTPGFTGELFF. V gene TRBV5-1 combines with J gene TRBJ2-2; no firm D call. The CDR3 consists of 15 residues. The V end lost 1 base, the J end lost 5 bases, and 12 bases lay between the germline ends. Germline CDR1 SGHRS, CDR2 YFSETQ.

V is TRBV5-1 and J is TRBJ2-1, with 13 bases lining up with TRBD2. J was trimmed by 8 bases and V by 5 bases; bases with no gene match: 10. The CDR3 is 16 amino acids. Germline loops: CDR1 SGHRS, CDR2 YFSETQ. CDR3 sequence: CASRDTSGGARDEQFF. CDR3 bases: TGCGCCAGCAGAGATACTAGCGGGGGGGCTAGGGATGAGCAGTTCTTC.

J is TRBJ1-2 and V is TRBV6-5; D may be TRBD1 (6 bases). V was shortened by 5 bases and J by 6 bases, with 13 bases between the two germline ends. CDR1 is MNHEY, CDR2 SVGAGI, per germline. The CDR3 is 13 amino acids. In DNA, the CDR3 is TGTGCCAGCAGTCAGGACAGCCTCGATGGCTACACCTTC. Translation: CASSQDSLDGYTF.

The chain joins TRBV18 to TRBJ2-7; the D is unclear. The CDR3 is made up of 13 amino acids. Germline lookup yields CDR1 KGHSH and CDR2 LQKENI. Trimming pared 3 bases from V and 5 bases from J, leaving 11 bases between. CDR3 sequence reads: CASSPSYRDEQYF. For the CDR3, the DNA is TGTGCCAGCTCACCCTCTTACCGGGACGAGCAGTACTTC.

The chain carries TRBV7-2 and TRBJ1-3, with D unclear. V dropped 2 bases and J dropped 4 bases, with 12 bases sitting between them. In germline, CDR1 is SGHTA, CDR2 FQGNSA. The CDR3 has 15 amino acids. The CDR3 is CASSLWLGQGNTIYF. The CDR3 bases are TGTGCCAGCAGCTTATGGTTGGGTCAGGGAAACACCATATATTTT. Supplemented by reference TRBV7-2 and TRBJ1-3, the full variable domain reads GAGVSQSPSNKVTEKGKDVELRCDPISGHTALYWYRQSLGQGLEFLIYFQGNSAPDKSGLPSDRFSAERTGGSVSTLTIQRTQQEDSAVYLCASSLWLGQGNTIYFGEGSWLTVV.

The rearrangement joins TRBV30 to TRBJ2-1; TRBD2 matches at 12 bases. The CDR3 has 15 residues. Germline lookup yields CDR1 GTSNPN and CDR2 SVGIG (reference sequence). V lost 8 bases, J lost 8 bases, and 13 bases stayed unmatched. The CDR3 loop is CAGKFPSGGADEQFF. The DNA of the CDR3 is TGTGCCGGAAAGTTCCCTAGCGGGGGGGCCGATGAGCAGTTCTTC.

V and J are TRBV30 and TRBJ2-6; D is ambiguous. The V end was cut by 2 bases, the J end by 0 bases, with 8 bases between. Germline V CDR1 and CDR2: GTSNPN, SVGIG (reference sequence). CDR3 length: 15 residues. CDR3 nucleotides: TGTGCCTGGAGTCCAGGTTTCTCTGGGGCCAACGTCCTGACTTTC. Translation: CAWSPGFSGANVLTF. The variable domain in full, completed from reference TRBV30 and TRBJ2-6, reads SQTIHQWPATLVQPVGSPLSLECTVEGTSNPNLYWYRQAAGRGLQLLFYSVGIGQISSEVPQNLSASRPQDRQFILSSKKLLLSDSGFYLCAWSPGFSGANVLTFGAGSRLTVL.

This clone was seen more than once but under ten times. The chain has TRBV7-9 and TRBJ1-1; TRBD1 agrees at 8 bases. CDR1 is SEHNR, CDR2 FQNEAQ, per germline (reference sequence). This CDR3 is 14 amino acids long. Losses at the gene ends were 5 bases for V and 5 bases for J; bases not matched to a gene: 7. The CDR3 nucleotides are TGTGCCAGCAGCGGTACGACAGGGGATACTGAAGCTTTCTTT. Encoded protein: CASSGTTGDTEAFF.

The rearrangement joins TRBV7-2 to TRBJ1-2; 9 bases are a match to TRBD1. Germline V lookup: CDR1 SGHTA, CDR2 FQGNSA. V lost 4 bases, J lost 4 bases, and 4 bases stayed unmatched. The length of the CDR3 is 14 residues. The CDR3 spells CASSSRTGVYGYTF. The CDR3 nucleotides are TGTGCCAGCAGCTCGAGGACAGGGGTCTATGGCTACACCTTC.

The rearrangement uses TRBV11-2 and TRBJ1-1; 10 bases match TRBD1. The ends lost 6 bases at V and 9 bases at J; junction bases unmatched: 7. The CDR3 is 13 amino acids. Germline loops: CDR1 SGHAT, CDR2 FQNNGV. The CDR3 coding sequence is TGTGCCAGCAGTACGGGACAGGGGAACCAAGCTTTCTTT. It yields the protein CASSTGQGNQAFF.

V and J are TRBV19 and TRBJ1-5; D is undetermined. V lost 3 bases and J lost 3, with 9 bases in between. The CDR3 length is 14 residues. Germline lookup yields CDR1 LNHDA and CDR2 SQIVND (reference sequence). The CDR3 nucleotides read TGTGCCAGTAGTATCATCACGATCAATCAGCCCCAGCATTTT. Translating gives CASSIITINQPQHF.

The V gene is TRBV5-1, the J gene TRBJ1-2; D perhaps matches TRBD1 (5 bases). With 0 bases removed from V and 8 bases from J, the gap between germline ends came to 17 bases. CDR1 and CDR2 from the germline V gene are SGHRS and YFSETQ. The CDR3 runs to 15 residues. The CDR3 bases are TGCGCCAGCAGCTTGGACGGGCCAGGGATCAGGGGCTACACCTTC. Its translation: CASSLDGPGIRGYTF. Full variable domain (remainder filled in from reference TRBV5-1 and TRBJ1-2): KAGVTQTPRYLIKTRGQQVTLSCSPISGHRSVSWYQQTPGQGLQFLFEYFSETQRNKGNFPGRFSGRQFSNSRSEMNVSTLELGDSALYLCASSLDGPGIRGYTFGSGTRLTVV.

The rearrangement links TRBV7-9 to TRBJ2-1, with a tentative D call TRBD2 (5 bases). The CDR3 is 12 amino acids. The germline V and J ends were trimmed by 1 base and 15 bases, with 13 bases remaining between them. Per germline, CDR1 SEHNR and CDR2 FQNEAQ (reference sequence). The CDR3 reads CASSLDDYIVFF. The CDR3 DNA is TGTGCCAGCAGCTTAGACGACTACATAGTGTTCTTC.

The J gene is TRBJ2-4, the V gene TRBV18, with D possibly being TRBD2 (6 bases). CDR1 and CDR2 (germline): KGHSH, LQKENI. The CDR3 contains 17 residues. V was shortened by 3 bases and J by 6 bases, with 21 bases between the two germline ends. This CDR3 reads CASSPPGGGTWGNIQYF. CDR3 DNA sequence: TGTGCCAGCTCACCCCCCGGTGGAGGGACCTGGGGAAACATTCAGTACTTC.

Only a few counts were recorded for this clone. This sequence joins TRBV25-1 and TRBJ2-5; 9 bases match TRBD1. Per the germline V gene, CDR1 is MGHDK and CDR2 is SYGVNS. This CDR3 has 14 amino acids. Trimming removed 6 bases from V and 1 base from J; junction bases left unmatched: 3. The CDR3 loop is CASRDRGIQETQYF. The CDR3 DNA follows: TGTGCCAGCAGGGACAGGGGAATCCAAGAGACCCAGTACTTC.

The sample holds one count of this clone. The genes are TRBV7-7 and TRBJ2-5, with D perhaps TRBD2 (6 bases). CDR1 SSHAT and CDR2 FNYEAQ come from the germline V gene (reference sequence). The CDR3 is 14 residues long. The CDR3 DNA is TGTGCTAGCGGCAATGCCGGGGGCCAAGAGACCCAGTACTTC. Translating gives CASGNAGGQETQYF.

The chain uses TRBV7-6 and TRBJ2-2, with 7 positions matching TRBD1. Germline CDR1 is SGHVS and CDR2 is FNYEAQ. This CDR3 spans 15 amino acids. The junction had 4 bases not matched to a gene; V was cut back by 5 bases and J by 1 base. CDR3 residues: CASSQRTGNTGELFF. CDR3 nucleotide sequence: TGTGCCAGCAGCCAACGGACAGGGAACACCGGGGAGCTGTTTTTT.

V and J are TRBV5-1 and TRBJ1-1; 7 bases are a match to TRBD1. The CDR3 has 15 residues. The junction had 9 bases not matched to a gene; V was cut back by 6 bases and J by 1 base. Germline CDR1 is SGHRS and CDR2 is YFSETQ. The CDR3: CASTQGGIGNTEAFF. The CDR3 DNA is TGCGCCAGCACCCAGGGGGGGATCGGGAACACTGAAGCTTTCTTT. The whole variable domain, filled in from reference TRBV5-1 and TRBJ1-1, reads KAGVTQTPRYLIKTRGQQVTLSCSPISGHRSVSWYQQTPGQGLQFLFEYFSETQRNKGNFPGRFSGRQFSNSRSEMNVSTLELGDSALYLCASTQGGIGNTEAFFGQGTRLTVV.

The genes are TRBV18 and TRBJ2-3; D remains ambiguous. CDR1 is KGHSH and CDR2 is LQKENI in the germline V gene. Trimming took 3 bases from V and 3 from J, leaving 13 bases between them. The CDR3 extends over 15 amino acids. The CDR3 protein is CASSPRVSVTDTQYF. CDR3 DNA sequence: TGTGCCAGCTCACCTAGGGTTTCGGTTACAGATACGCAGTATTTT.

The chain is built from TRBV7-9 and TRBJ2-3; 7 bases are a match to TRBD1. The germline CDR1 and CDR2 sequences are SEHNR and FQNEAQ (reference sequence). V shed 5 bases, J shed 1 base, and the junction held 6 bases outside the gene matches. The CDR3 is 15 residues long. CDR3 sequence reads: CASSPPGQRTDTQYF. The CDR3 DNA reads as TGTGCCAGCAGCCCGCCGGGACAGCGCACAGATACGCAGTATTTT.

This clone occurred once. V usage is TRBV7-9 and J usage is TRBJ1-1; D unresolved. This CDR3 is 14 amino acids long. Per the germline V gene, CDR1 is SEHNR and CDR2 is FQNEAQ (reference sequence). Deletions cut 3 bases from V and 1 base from J, with 9 bases between. The chain's CDR3 is CASSFEGSNTEAFF. The CDR3 DNA sequence: TGTGCCAGCAGCTTTGAGGGCTCGAACACTGAAGCTTTCTTT.

V and J are TRBV6-5 and TRBJ2-1, with TRBD2 identical over 11 bases. Germline CDR1 reads MNHEY; CDR2 reads SVGAGI. The ends lost 6 bases at V and 6 bases at J; junction bases unmatched: 4. The CDR3 loop spans 14 amino acids. The CDR3 reads CASRLAGAGNEQFF. CDR3 bases: TGTGCCAGCAGACTAGCGGGAGCTGGCAATGAGCAGTTCTTC.

The V call is TRBV7-2, the J call TRBJ2-3; D remains ambiguous. Trimming shortened V by 6 bases and J by 5 bases, and 12 bases separated the two germline ends. This CDR3 spans 13 amino acids. Germline CDR1 SGHTA, CDR2 FQGNSA. The CDR3 coding sequence is TGTGCCAGCAGTTCCGGGCGAAAAGATACGCAGTATTTT. Its protein product is CASSSGRKDTQYF.

DNA of the CDR3: TGTGCCAGCAGCCGGACTAGCGGGGGGGCGGATGAGCAGTTCTTC. Protein: CASSRTSGGADEQFF. The chain has TRBV6-6 and TRBJ2-1; 15 bases are shared with TRBD2. The CDR3 length is 15 residues. Germline V gene sequence: CDR1 MNHNY, CDR2 SVGAGI (reference sequence). The junction had 5 bases not matched to a gene; V was cut back by 6 bases and J by 8 bases.

The chain has TRBV6-5 and TRBJ2-7; 8 bases are shared with TRBD2. Germline values: CDR1 MNHEY, CDR2 SVGAGI. The length of the CDR3 is 13 residues. V lost 5 bases to trimming and J lost 4 bases; unmatched junction nucleotides: 4. CDR3 in amino acids: CASSTGGGYEQYF. CDR3 nucleotide sequence: TGTGCCAGCAGTACGGGGGGGGGTTACGAGCAGTACTTC.

A few counts support this clone. The chain joins TRBV6-6 to TRBJ1-5; D remains ambiguous. The CDR3 has 12 residues. The V end was cut by 11 bases, the J end by 5 bases, with 13 bases between. Germline V gene data show CDR1 as MNHNY and CDR2 as SVGAGI (reference sequence). Written as DNA, the CDR3 is TGTGCCCACGGTCCGGGTTATCAGCCCCAGCATTTT. Protein sequence: CAHGPGYQPQHF.